The 27 T cell receptor beta chains below come from one sample, sequenced in a study of naive and memory T cell subsets. Both TRBC1 and TRBC2 were covered by a beta constant-region primer of two equimolar oligonucleotides. Using its own MiXCR run on the UMI-ligation and nested PCR reads, TCRdb lists one record per CDR3 protein. The sample has 130,000 to 150,000 distinct CDR3 sequences, over 15% seen once. The sample was naive CD4+ T cells from blood. The receptors were gathered from a human donor in good health.

The chain joins TRBV11-2 to TRBJ1-1; D is possibly TRBD1 (6 bases). The ends were cut back, 1 base at V and 0 bases at J, with 15 bases in the middle. The CDR3 loop spans 17 amino acids. Germline V CDR1 and CDR2: SGHAT, FQNNGV. In nucleotides, the CDR3 is TGTGCCAGCAGCTTAGTTAGGTCGACAGGTTTGAACACTGAAGCTTTCTTT. This translates into CASSLVRSTGLNTEAFF.

The rearrangement joins TRBV12-3 or TRBV12-4 to TRBJ1-4, with a tentative D call TRBD1 (6 bases). Trimming pared 5 bases from V and 8 bases from J, leaving 15 bases between. CDR3 length equals 14 residues. The CDR3 sequence: CASSSGQGGEKLFF. The CDR3 DNA reads as TGTGCCAGCAGTAGCGGACAAGGGGGAGAAAAACTGTTTTTT.

The V and J genes are TRBV5-1 and TRBJ2-7; D not certain. V lost 1 base, J lost 4 bases, and 9 bases lay in between. This CDR3 comprises 13 residues. Germline lookup yields CDR1 SGHRS and CDR2 YFSETQ. CDR3 sequence reads: CASSLFPLYEQYF. CDR3 sequence (DNA): TGCGCCAGCAGCTTGTTCCCTTTATACGAGCAGTACTTC.

This clonotype was counted many times. The V gene is TRBV12-3 or TRBV12-4, the J gene TRBJ1-3; D is ambiguous. V lost 5 bases, J lost 2 bases, and 13 bases lay in between. This CDR3 contains 15 residues. In DNA form, the CDR3 reads TGTGCCAGCAGTCCGGACGGAGGAACTGGAAACACCATATATTTT. This codes for CASSPDGGTGNTIYF.

This clonotype was observed a handful of times. The genes are TRBV12-3 or TRBV12-4 and TRBJ1-4, with a tentative D call TRBD1 (5 bases). The V and J ends lost 2 bases and 10 bases respectively, with 14 bases between them. The CDR3 loop spans 14 amino acids. CDR3 nucleotide sequence: TGTGCCAGCAGTTTAATCGGGGGATCAGTAAAACTGTTTTTT. This codes for CASSLIGGSVKLFF.

This clonotype was seen ten or more times. The gene calls are TRBV7-9 and TRBJ2-3; perhaps TRBD1 as D (5 bases). There are 14 residues in the CDR3. Germline loops: CDR1 SEHNR, CDR2 FQNEAQ (reference sequence). Trimming stripped 5 bases from V and 6 bases from J, with 15 bases between. The CDR3 DNA sequence: TGTGCCAGCAGCCGACAGCCTCACACGGATACGCAGTATTTT. Translating gives CASSRQPHTDTQYF.

This clonotype was counted a few times. The genes are TRBV11-2 and TRBJ2-3, with 7 positions matching TRBD2. With V trimmed by 5 bases and J by 2 bases, 13 bases remained unmatched. Germline loops: CDR1 SGHAT, CDR2 FQNNGV. The CDR3 is 17 residues long. CDR3 sequence: CASSPSGRPSATDTQYF. Written as DNA, the CDR3 is TGTGCCAGCAGCCCCTCCGGGAGGCCCAGCGCCACAGATACGCAGTATTTT.

The sample holds many counts of this clonotype. The chain combines TRBV9 with TRBJ2-2, with a weak D call TRBD2 (6 bases). CDR1 is SGDLS and CDR2 is YYNGEE in the germline V gene. Trimming took off 0 bases at V and 0 bases at J, with 18 bases between the two ends. This CDR3 is built from 19 residues. The CDR3 loop is CASSVGEDWYRTNTGELFF. CDR3 in DNA: TGTGCCAGCAGCGTAGGGGAGGATTGGTACAGAACGAACACCGGGGAGCTGTTTTTT.

The rearrangement links TRBV7-3 to TRBJ2-3; 7 nucleotides match TRBD1. Germline lookup yields CDR1 SGHTA and CDR2 FQGTGA. This CDR3 region has 17 residues. The junction had 15 bases not matched to a gene; V was cut back by 4 bases and J by 5 bases. CDR3: CASSSRPSWTGGDTQYF. In DNA form, the CDR3 reads TGTGCCAGCAGCTCGCGCCCCTCCTGGACAGGTGGAGATACGCAGTATTTT.

This clonotype turned up a few times. The rearrangement uses TRBV7-3 and TRBJ2-3, with D maybe TRBD1 (6 bases). Per the germline V gene, CDR1 is SGHTA and CDR2 is FQGTGA. V lost 1 base and J 12 bases, leaving 11 bases between the germline ends. This CDR3 has 12 residues. CDR3 sequence (DNA): TGTGCCAGCAGCTTAAACCCAGGGGTCCAGTATTTT. Encoded protein: CASSLNPGVQYF.

The chain is built from TRBV7-2 and TRBJ1-5; D uncertain. This CDR3 comprises 12 residues. CDR1 and CDR2 (germline): SGHTA, FQGNSA. Trimming shortened V by 4 bases and J by 4 bases, and 5 bases separated the two germline ends. This chain's CDR3 is CASSSPNQPQHF. CDR3 DNA sequence: TGTGCCAGCAGCTCCCCTAATCAGCCCCAGCATTTT.

The chain uses TRBV7-2 and TRBJ2-7; TRBD2 matches 9 bases. Germline V lookup: CDR1 SGHTA, CDR2 FQGNSA. The CDR3 totals 17 residues. J was trimmed by 2 bases and V by 5 bases; bases with no gene match: 13. CDR3 loop: CASSLLGAGGPPYEQYF. The CDR3 DNA reads TGTGCCAGCAGCCTCCTGGGAGCGGGAGGCCCCCCCTACGAGCAGTACTTC.

This clonotype came up many times. V and J are TRBV27 and TRBJ2-5, with D possibly being TRBD1 (6 bases). CDR1 and CDR2 (germline): MNHEY, SMNVEV (reference sequence). This CDR3 is built from 13 residues. V lost 5 bases, J lost 3 bases, and 10 bases lay in between. CDR3 amino acids: CASSRRQEETQYF. The CDR3 coding sequence is TGTGCCAGCAGTCGTCGACAGGAAGAGACCCAGTACTTC.

V and J are TRBV29-1 and TRBJ1-4; D gene uncertain. The CDR3 is 12 residues long. In germline, CDR1 is SQVTM, CDR2 ANQGSEA. With 4 bases removed from V and 0 bases from J, the gap between germline ends came to 3 bases. CDR3 nucleotides: TGCAGCGTTGTCTCAACTAATGAAAAACTGTTTTTT. This gives the protein CSVVSTNEKLFF.

This clonotype was recorded a few times. The genes are TRBV6-2 or TRBV6-3 and TRBJ1-6; 9 bases fit TRBD1. Germline assignment: CDR1 MNHEY and CDR2 SVGEGT. The V gene end was trimmed by 6 bases and the J gene end by 9 bases; junction bases not matched to a gene: 6. The CDR3 spans 14 residues. The CDR3 DNA sequence: TGTGCCAGCAGACCCGGGACAGGGTTTTCACCCCTCCACTTT. It encodes CASRPGTGFSPLHF.

This clonotype was picked up a small number of times. This chain links TRBV10-3 with TRBJ2-2; tentatively, D is TRBD1 (6 bases). This CDR3 has 18 residues. V was shortened by 4 bases and J by 2 bases, with 20 bases between the two germline ends. CDR1 is ENHRY, CDR2 SYGVKD, per germline. The CDR3 DNA reads as TGTGCCATCAGTGGTTTTTTGGGCGGCAGGGGCAACACCGGGGAGCTGTTTTTT. It specifies CAISGFLGGRGNTGELFF.

The V and J genes are TRBV20-1 and TRBJ1-1; possible D gene TRBD1, 5 bases. Looked up from germline, CDR1 is DFQATT and CDR2 is SNEGSKA (reference sequence). V was shortened by 6 bases and J by 5 bases, with 10 bases between the two germline ends. This CDR3 contains 11 residues. For the CDR3, the DNA is TGCAGTGCGGCGGGGGGAACTGAAGCTTTCTTT. Translated: CSAAGGTEAFF.

Only a few counts were recorded for this clonotype. This chain uses TRBV20-1 with TRBJ2-4; the D gene could be TRBD1 or TRBD2 (5 bases each). CDR3 size: 14 residues. In germline, CDR1 is DFQATT, CDR2 SNEGSKA (reference sequence). V lost 5 bases to trimming and J lost 4 bases, with 15 bases between them. This CDR3 reads CSASPTEGKNIQYF. The CDR3 coding sequence is TGCAGTGCTTCCCCGACTGAGGGGAAAAACATTCAGTACTTC.

The V call is TRBV15, the J call TRBJ2-5; possible D gene TRBD1, 7 bases. The V end lost 5 bases, the J end lost 4 bases, and 14 bases lay between the germline ends. Germline lookup yields CDR1 LNHNV and CDR2 YYDKDF (reference sequence). This CDR3 is 14 amino acids long. The DNA of the CDR3 is TGTGCCACCAGCGGGGCCAGGGGGGCAGAGACCCAGTACTTC. Translation gives CATSGARGAETQYF.

In this sample, this clonotype turned up a few times. The chain links TRBV6-5 to TRBJ2-2; the D gene is possibly TRBD2 (6 bases). V was shortened by 7 bases and J by 2 bases, with 14 bases between the two germline ends. The CDR3 runs to 15 residues. Germline V gene lookup returns CDR1 MNHEY and CDR2 SVGAGI. CDR3 in DNA: TGTGCCAGCAAAGTAGCCGGGAGCAACACCGGGGAGCTGTTTTTT. It specifies CASKVAGSNTGELFF.

This clonotype was counted only a few times. The rearrangement links TRBV14 to TRBJ1-4, with D tentatively TRBD1 (6 bases). Germline V gene data show CDR1 as SGHDN and CDR2 as FVKESK. The CDR3 contains 17 residues. Trimming stripped 0 bases from V and 5 bases from J, with 16 bases between. The CDR3 DNA follows: TGTGCCAGCAGCCAAGATATAAGAGGGGGACGGAATGAAAAACTGTTTTTT. Encoded protein: CASSQDIRGGRNEKLFF.

This clonotype occurred a few times. This chain connects TRBV5-1 to TRBJ2-7; 7 nucleotides line up with TRBD1. The CDR3 covers 16 residues. The germline V gene has CDR1 SGHRS and CDR2 YFSETQ. With V trimmed by 4 bases and J by 0 bases, 10 bases remained unmatched. The CDR3 is CASSLRRTGYSYEQYF. The CDR3 coding sequence is TGCGCCAGCAGCCTCAGAAGGACAGGTTACTCCTACGAGCAGTACTTC.

The genes are TRBV7-2 and TRBJ1-2, with a tentative D call TRBD1 (6 bases). V gave up 1 base and J gave up 4 bases, with 7 bases separating them. This CDR3 region has 13 residues. Germline V gives CDR1 SGHTA, CDR2 FQGNSA. This chain's CDR3 is CASSLEQGYGYTF. The DNA of the CDR3 is TGTGCCAGCAGCTTAGAACAGGGCTATGGCTACACCTTC.

The rearrangement links TRBV6-5 to TRBJ2-7; TRBD1 matches 8 bases. The trim removed 6 bases at V and 3 bases at J, leaving 4 bases unmatched. Germline CDR1 reads MNHEY; CDR2 reads SVGAGI. The CDR3 runs 13 residues. CDR3: CASSRGQDYEQYF. CDR3 in DNA: TGTGCCAGCAGCCGGGGACAGGACTACGAGCAGTACTTC.

The chain employs TRBV5-4 and TRBJ2-1, with D hard to call. V was shortened by 5 bases and J by 4 bases, with 19 bases between the two germline ends. The germline CDR1 and CDR2 sequences are SGHNT and YYREEE (reference sequence). The CDR3 loop spans 16 amino acids. The CDR3 nucleotides are TGTGCCAGCAGGGAGCGTGGATCCCGTTTTTACAATGAGCAGTTCTTC. The encoded protein is CASRERGSRFYNEQFF. The variable domain in full, with the rest retrieved from reference TRBV5-4 and TRBJ2-1, is ETGVTQSPTHLIKTRGQQVTLRCSSQSGHNTVSWYQQALGQGPQFIFQYYREEENGRGNFPPRFSGLQFPNYSSELNVNALELDDSALYLCASRERGSRFYNEQFFGPGTRLTVL.

The rearrangement links TRBV20-1 to TRBJ2-5; 9 bases match TRBD2. Germline CDR1 reads DFQATT; CDR2 reads SNEGSKA (reference sequence). With V trimmed by 3 bases and J by 5 bases, 4 bases remained unmatched. The CDR3 consists of 13 residues. In DNA, the CDR3 is TGCAGTGCTAGTAGCGGGAGAATGGAGACCCAGTACTTC. This sequence encodes CSASSGRMETQYF.

The chain combines TRBV6-6 with TRBJ2-7; TRBD2 matches at 13 bases. Germline CDR1 is MNHNY and CDR2 is SVGAGI (reference sequence). The V segment lost 7 bases and the J segment 3 bases; nucleotides outside the gene matches: 3. CDR3 length: 14 residues. CDR3: CASKWTSGSYEQYF. The CDR3 nucleotides are TGTGCCAGCAAGTGGACTAGCGGGAGCTACGAGCAGTACTTC.